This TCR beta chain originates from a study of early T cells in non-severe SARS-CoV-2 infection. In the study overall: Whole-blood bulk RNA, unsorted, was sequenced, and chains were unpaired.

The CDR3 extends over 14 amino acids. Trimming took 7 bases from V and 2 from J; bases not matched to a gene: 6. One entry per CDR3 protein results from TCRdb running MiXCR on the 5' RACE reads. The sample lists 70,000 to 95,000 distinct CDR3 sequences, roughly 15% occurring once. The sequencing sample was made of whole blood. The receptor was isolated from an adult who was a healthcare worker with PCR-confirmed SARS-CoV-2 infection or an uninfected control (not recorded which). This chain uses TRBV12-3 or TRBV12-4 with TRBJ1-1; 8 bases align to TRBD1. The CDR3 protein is CASKRQGINTEAFF. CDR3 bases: TGTGCCAGCAAGAGACAGGGGATTAACACTGAAGCTTTCTTT.